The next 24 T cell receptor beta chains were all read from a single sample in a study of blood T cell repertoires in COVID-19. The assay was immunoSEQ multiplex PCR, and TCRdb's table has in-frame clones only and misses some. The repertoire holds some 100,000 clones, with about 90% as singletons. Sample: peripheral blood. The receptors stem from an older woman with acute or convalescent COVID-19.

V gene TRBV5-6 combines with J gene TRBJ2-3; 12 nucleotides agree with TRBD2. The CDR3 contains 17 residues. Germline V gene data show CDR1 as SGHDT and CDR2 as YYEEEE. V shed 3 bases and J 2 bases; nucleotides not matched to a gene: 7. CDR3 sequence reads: CASSSTRTSGNTDTQYF. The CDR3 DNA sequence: TGTGCCAGCAGCTCGACCCGGACTAGCGGGAACACAGATACGCAGTATTTT. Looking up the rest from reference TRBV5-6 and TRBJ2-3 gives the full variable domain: DAGVTQSPTHLIKTRGQQVTLRCSPKSGHDTVSWYQQALGQGPQFIFQYYEEEERQRGNFPDRFSGHQFPNYSSELNVNALLLGDSALYLCASSSTRTSGNTDTQYFGPGTRLTVL.

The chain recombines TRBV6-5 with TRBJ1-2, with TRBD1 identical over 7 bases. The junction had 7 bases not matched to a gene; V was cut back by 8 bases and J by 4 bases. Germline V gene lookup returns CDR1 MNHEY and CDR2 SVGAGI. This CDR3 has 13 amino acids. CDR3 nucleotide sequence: TGTGCCAGCGGGACGGGACAGCCCTATGGCTACACCTTC. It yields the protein CASGTGQPYGYTF.

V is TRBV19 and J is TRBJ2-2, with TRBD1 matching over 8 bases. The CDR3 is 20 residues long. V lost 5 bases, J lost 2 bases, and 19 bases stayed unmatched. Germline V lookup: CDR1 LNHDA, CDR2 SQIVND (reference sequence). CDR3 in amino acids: CASSPPDRAQEYRNTGELFF. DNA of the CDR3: TGTGCCAGTAGTCCCCCGGACAGGGCCCAAGAATATCGAAACACCGGGGAGCTGTTTTTT.

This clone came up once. This CDR3 reads CASSVGSSGDTSGNTIYF. CDR3 bases: TGTGCCAGCAGCGTAGGTTCCTCCGGCGACACCTCTGGAAACACCATATATTTT. This chain uses TRBV9 with TRBJ1-3; D uncertain. Per the germline V gene, CDR1 is SGDLS and CDR2 is YYNGEE. The CDR3 extends over 18 amino acids. Trimming took off 0 bases at V and 0 bases at J, with 16 bases between the two ends.

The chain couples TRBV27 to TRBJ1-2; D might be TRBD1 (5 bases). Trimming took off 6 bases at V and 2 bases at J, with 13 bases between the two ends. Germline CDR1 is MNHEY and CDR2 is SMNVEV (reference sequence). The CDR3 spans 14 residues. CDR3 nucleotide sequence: TGTGCCAGCAGCCGGTCGGGGGAAAACTATGGCTACACCTTC. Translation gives CASSRSGENYGYTF.

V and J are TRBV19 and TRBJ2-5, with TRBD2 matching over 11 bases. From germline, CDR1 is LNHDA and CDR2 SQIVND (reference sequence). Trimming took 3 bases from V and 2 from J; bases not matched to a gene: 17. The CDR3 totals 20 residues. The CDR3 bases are TGTGCCAGTAGTATTCGGCAACTAGCGGGAGAGTTTGTGGGACAAGAGACCCAGTACTTC. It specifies CASSIRQLAGEFVGQETQYF.

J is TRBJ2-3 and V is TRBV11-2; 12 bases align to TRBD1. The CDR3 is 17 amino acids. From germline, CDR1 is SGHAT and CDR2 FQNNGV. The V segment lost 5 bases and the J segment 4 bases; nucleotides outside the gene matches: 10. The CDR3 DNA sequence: TGTGCCAGCAGCCGAGAACCGGGACAGGGGGCGGCAGATACGCAGTATTTT. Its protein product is CASSREPGQGAADTQYF. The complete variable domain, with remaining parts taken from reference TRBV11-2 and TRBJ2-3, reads EAGVAQSPRYKIIEKRQSVAFWCNPISGHATLYWYQQILGQGPKLLIQFQNNGVVDDSQLPKDRFSAERLKGVDSTLKIQPAKLEDSAVYLCASSREPGQGAADTQYFGPGTRLTVL.

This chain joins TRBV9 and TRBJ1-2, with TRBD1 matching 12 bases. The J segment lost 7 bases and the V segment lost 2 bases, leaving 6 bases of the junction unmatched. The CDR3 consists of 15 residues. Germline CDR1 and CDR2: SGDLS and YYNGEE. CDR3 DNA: TGTGCCAGCAGCGTTGGGGGACAGGGGGCGTCTGGCTACACCTTC. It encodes CASSVGGQGASGYTF.

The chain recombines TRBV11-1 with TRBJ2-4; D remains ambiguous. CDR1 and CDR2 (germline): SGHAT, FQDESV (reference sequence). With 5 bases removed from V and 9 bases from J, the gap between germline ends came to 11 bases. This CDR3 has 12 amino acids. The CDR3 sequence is CASSRTSSIQYF. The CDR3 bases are TGTGCCAGCAGCCGCACGTCGAGCATTCAGTACTTC.

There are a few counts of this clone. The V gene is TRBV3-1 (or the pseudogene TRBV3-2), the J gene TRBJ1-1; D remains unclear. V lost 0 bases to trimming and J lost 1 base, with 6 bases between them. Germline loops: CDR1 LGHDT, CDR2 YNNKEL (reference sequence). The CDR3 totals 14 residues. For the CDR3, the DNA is TGTGCCAGCAGCCAAGATTGGGCGAACACTGAAGCTTTCTTT. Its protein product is CASSQDWANTEAFF.

CDR3 region: CATSGQGSGANVLTF. The CDR3 region has the DNA TGTGCCACCAGTGGTCAGGGTTCTGGGGCCAACGTCCTGACTTTC. The chain carries TRBV24-1 and TRBJ2-6; D might be TRBD1 (5 bases). The CDR3 extends over 15 amino acids. Between the trimmed V and J ends, which lost 5 bases and 1 base, there was a span of 8 bases. Per germline, CDR1 KGHDR and CDR2 SFDVKD.

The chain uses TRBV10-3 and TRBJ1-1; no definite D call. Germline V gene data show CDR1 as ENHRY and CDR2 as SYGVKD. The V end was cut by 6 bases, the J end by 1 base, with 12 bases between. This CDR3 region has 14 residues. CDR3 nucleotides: TGTGCCATCAGATATGCGGGTGGGAACACTGAAGCTTTCTTT. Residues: CAIRYAGGNTEAFF.

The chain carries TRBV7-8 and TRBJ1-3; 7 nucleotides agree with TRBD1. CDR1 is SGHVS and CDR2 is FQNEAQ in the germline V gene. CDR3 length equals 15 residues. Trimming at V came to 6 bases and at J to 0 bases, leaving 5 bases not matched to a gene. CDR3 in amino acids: CASRPDRDSGNTIYF. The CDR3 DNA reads TGTGCCAGCAGACCAGACAGGGACTCTGGAAACACCATATATTTT.

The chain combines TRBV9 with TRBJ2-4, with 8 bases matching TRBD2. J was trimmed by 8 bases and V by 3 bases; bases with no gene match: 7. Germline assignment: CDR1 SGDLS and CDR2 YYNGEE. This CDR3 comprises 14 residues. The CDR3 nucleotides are TGTGCCAGCAGCGACGGGACTAGGGGCGACATTCAGTACTTC. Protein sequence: CASSDGTRGDIQYF.

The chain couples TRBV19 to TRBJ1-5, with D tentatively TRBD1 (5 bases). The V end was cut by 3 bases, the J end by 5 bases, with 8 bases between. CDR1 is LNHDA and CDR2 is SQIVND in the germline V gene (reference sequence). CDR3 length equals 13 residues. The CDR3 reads CASSIQGYQPQHF. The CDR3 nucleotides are TGTGCCAGTAGTATCCAGGGTTATCAGCCCCAGCATTTT.

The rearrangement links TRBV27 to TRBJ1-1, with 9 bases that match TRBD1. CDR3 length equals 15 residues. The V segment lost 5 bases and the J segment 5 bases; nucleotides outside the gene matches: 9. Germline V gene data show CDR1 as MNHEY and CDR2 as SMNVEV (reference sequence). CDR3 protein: CASSSTGQGWTEAFF. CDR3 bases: TGTGCCAGCAGTAGCACCGGACAGGGGTGGACTGAAGCTTTCTTT.

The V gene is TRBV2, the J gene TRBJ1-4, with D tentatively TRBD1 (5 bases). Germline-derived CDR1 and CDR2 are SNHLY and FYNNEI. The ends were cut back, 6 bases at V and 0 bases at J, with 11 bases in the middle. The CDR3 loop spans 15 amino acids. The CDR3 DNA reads TGTGCCAGCAGAATGACAGCAGCAACTAATGAAAAACTGTTTTTT. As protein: CASRMTAATNEKLFF.

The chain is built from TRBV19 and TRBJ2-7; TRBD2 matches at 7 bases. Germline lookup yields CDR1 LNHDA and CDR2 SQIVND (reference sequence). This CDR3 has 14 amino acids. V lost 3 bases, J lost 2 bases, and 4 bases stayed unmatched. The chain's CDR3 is CASSIMGGAYEQYF. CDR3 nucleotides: TGTGCCAGTAGTATTATGGGGGGGGCCTACGAGCAGTACTTC.

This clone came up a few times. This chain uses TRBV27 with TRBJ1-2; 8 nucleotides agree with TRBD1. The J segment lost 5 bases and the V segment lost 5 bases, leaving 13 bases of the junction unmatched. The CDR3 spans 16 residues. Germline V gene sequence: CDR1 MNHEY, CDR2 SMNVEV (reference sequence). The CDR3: CASSPGPGQGLYGYTF. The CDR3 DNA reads TGTGCCAGCAGTCCGGGACCTGGACAGGGCCTTTATGGCTACACCTTC.

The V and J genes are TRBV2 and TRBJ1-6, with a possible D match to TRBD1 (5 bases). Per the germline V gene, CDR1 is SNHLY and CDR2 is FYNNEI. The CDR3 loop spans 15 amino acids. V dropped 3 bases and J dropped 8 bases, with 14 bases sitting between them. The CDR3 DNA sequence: TGTGCCAGCAGTGAGGGGGGGTTCGGTCATTCACCCCTCCACTTT. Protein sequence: CASSEGGFGHSPLHF.

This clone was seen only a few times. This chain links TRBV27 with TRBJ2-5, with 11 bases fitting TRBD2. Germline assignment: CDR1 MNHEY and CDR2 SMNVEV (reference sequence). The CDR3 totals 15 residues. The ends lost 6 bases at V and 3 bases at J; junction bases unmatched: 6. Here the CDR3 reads CASRGSGLAEETQYF. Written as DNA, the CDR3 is TGTGCCAGCAGAGGTTCGGGACTAGCGGAAGAGACCCAGTACTTC.

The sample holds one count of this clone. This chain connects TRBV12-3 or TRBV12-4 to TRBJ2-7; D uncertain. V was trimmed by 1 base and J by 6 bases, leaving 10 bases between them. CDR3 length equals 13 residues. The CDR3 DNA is TGTGCCAGCAGTTTAGTTCAGTCGGGCGAGCAGTACTTC. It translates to CASSLVQSGEQYF.

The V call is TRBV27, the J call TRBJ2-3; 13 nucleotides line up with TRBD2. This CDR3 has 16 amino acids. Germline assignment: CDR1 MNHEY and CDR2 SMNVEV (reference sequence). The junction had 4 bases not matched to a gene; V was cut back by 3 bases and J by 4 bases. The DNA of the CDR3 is TGTGCCAGCAGTTTCCGGACTAGCGGGAGTGCAGATACGCAGTATTTT. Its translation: CASSFRTSGSADTQYF.

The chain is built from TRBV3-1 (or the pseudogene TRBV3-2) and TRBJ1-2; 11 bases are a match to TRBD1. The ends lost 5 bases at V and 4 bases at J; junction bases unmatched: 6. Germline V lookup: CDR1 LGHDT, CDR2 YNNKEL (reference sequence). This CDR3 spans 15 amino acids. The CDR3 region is CASSSRTGGGYGYTF. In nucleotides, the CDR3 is TGTGCCAGCAGCTCCCGGACAGGGGGCGGCTATGGCTACACCTTC.